This is a list of T cell receptor beta chains from one sample in a study of blood T cells in healthy people across ages. TCRdb recomputed calls from the 5' RACE reads with MiXCR, one row per CDR3 protein. The sample lists around 520,000 distinct CDR3 sequences, around a quarter occurring once. The same data also went into a second study, on T cells of mothers and their children.

The sequencing sample was made of blood. These receptors came from a boy aged 2 to 9 in good health. Each CDR3 is given with its conserved first and last residue. A D gene is named only where the DNA matches it firmly. Only some rows state a clone size, as once, few, many or a class for expanded clones.

.	TRBV11-2	.	TRBJ2-7	TGTGCCAGCAGCTTAGTACCCACAGGGATCCACGAGCAGTACTTC	CASSLVPTGIHEQYF
TRBD2	TRBV7-2	.	TRBJ2-1	TGTGCCAGCAGCTTACCGGGACTAGCGTTCGAACAGTTCTTC	CASSLPGLAFEQFF
.	TRBV7-2	few	TRBJ2-1	TGTGTCAGCAGCCTATTATCCGGGGATGAGCAGTTCTTC	CVSSLLSGDEQFF
TRBD1	TRBV20-1	.	TRBJ1-6	TGCAGTGCTAGAGGCGACAGGGACAATTCACCCCTCCACTTT	CSARGDRDNSPLHF
.	TRBV4-3	few	TRBJ1-1	TGCGCCAGCAGCCCGACATTCGGAAACACTGAAGCTTTCTTT	CASSPTFGNTEAFF
TRBD2	TRBV7-2	.	TRBJ2-5	TGTGCCAGCAGCCATTGGACTAGCGGGACCGGAGAGACCCAGTACTTC	CASSHWTSGTGETQYF
.	TRBV20-1	few	TRBJ2-5	TGCAGTGCTTTGGGGGGCCGGGAGACCCAGTACTTC	CSALGGRETQYF
TRBD1	TRBV10-2	.	TRBJ2-3	TGCGCCAGCAGGGACAGGATTCCTAGCACAGATACGCAGTATTTT	CASRDRIPSTDTQYF
.	TRBV28	.	TRBJ2-7	TGTGCCAGCAGTCGTAGAAACTACCCCCTCGAGCAGTACTTC	CASSRRNYPLEQYF
.	TRBV7-2	.	TRBJ2-4	TGTGCCAGCAGAGAAACAGGGCAGGAGCATGACTTC	CASRETGQEHDF
TRBD1	TRBV5-1	.	TRBJ2-7	TGCGCCAGCAGCCTAGGGACAGGGGGCCGGAACGAGCAGTACTTC	CASSLGTGGRNEQYF
TRBD2	TRBV3-1	.	TRBJ2-7	TGTGCCAGCAGCCGACTTACCGGGACTAGGATCTACGAGCAGTACTTC	CASSRLTGTRIYEQYF
TRBD2	TRBV4-1	few	TRBJ2-1	TGCGCCAGCAGCCAAGGGTCGAGGCTAGCGGGGCCCTCCTACAATGAGCAGTTCTTC	CASSQGSRLAGPSYNEQFF
.	TRBV4-1	.	TRBJ1-1	TGCGCCAGCAGCCCGGACCCATCAGTCGCTGAAGCTTTCTTT	CASSPDPSVAEAFF